This T cell receptor beta chain came from a study of control samples from healthy donors and cancer patients. Libraries were prepared by immunoSEQ multiplex PCR; TCRdb keeps only in-frame clonotypes and omits some of them. The sample records some 70,000 clones, roughly 84% being singletons. Trimming removed 6 bases from V and 0 bases from J, with 11 bases in between. The CDR3 is made up of 14 amino acids. Per the germline V gene, CDR1 is KGHSH and CDR2 is LQKENI. The V gene is TRBV18, the J gene TRBJ1-1; D might be TRBD1 (5 bases). The sequenced sample consisted of PBMCs. The TCR originated in a woman aged 50 to 60 with lung cancer. The CDR3 is CASSPTVMNTEAFF. CDR3 sequence (DNA): TGTGCCAGCTCGCCGACAGTCATGAACACTGAAGCTTTCTTT.